A selection of T cell receptor beta chains follows, all from one sample in a study of blood T cells in healthy people across ages. TCRdb re-called the 5' RACE reads with MiXCR, one entry per CDR3 protein. The repertoire includes around 650,000 distinct CDR3 sequences, roughly 32% of them detected once, and 15% sits in the top ten. Sequenced: blood. All receptors come from a woman over 75 in good health. The CDR3 runs from the conserved cysteine through the conserved F or W. A D gene is named only where the DNA matches it firmly. Expanded clones are given a class, and other clones once, few, many or no size at all.

V	D	size	J	CDR3	DNA
TRBV9	-	few	TRBJ1-1	CASSAHPQGPTEAFF	TGTGCCAGCAGCGCACACCCACAGGGTCCCACTGAAGCTTTCTTT
TRBV29-1	TRBD2	few	TRBJ2-7	CSGRLAESYEQYF	TGCAGCGGTCGACTAGCGGAGTCCTACGAGCAGTACTTC
TRBV19	TRBD1	-	TRBJ2-2	CASRPGQGWTGELFF	TGTGCCAGTAGACCGGGACAGGGATGGACCGGGGAGCTGTTTTTT
TRBV7-9	-	many	TRBJ1-1	CASVQDPEAFF	TGTGCCAGCGTTCAGGATCCTGAAGCTTTCTTT
TRBV30	TRBD1	many	TRBJ2-1	CAWSLQGKKFF	TGTGCCTGGAGTTTACAGGGGAAAAAGTTCTTC
TRBV5-1	-	-	TRBJ2-7	CASSLAIGNEQYF	TGCGCCAGCAGCTTGGCGATAGGGAACGAGCAGTACTTC
TRBV12-3/TRBV12-4	-	-	TRBJ2-2	CASSFSVSVGTGELFF	TGTGCCAGCAGTTTTTCGGTCAGCGTTGGGACCGGGGAGCTGTTTTTT
TRBV13	TRBD1	many	TRBJ2-7	CASSYTGTGAYEQYF	TGTGCCAGCAGCTACACCGGGACAGGGGCCTACGAGCAGTACTTC
TRBV5-1	TRBD2	-	TRBJ2-3	CASSSPLAGSTDTQYF	TGCGCCAGCAGCTCCCCTCTAGCGGGCAGCACAGATACGCAGTATTTT
TRBV7-2	-	-	TRBJ2-1	CASSLGAGGGQDEQFF	TGTGCCAGCAGCCTTGGGGCAGGGGGGGGGCAGGATGAGCAGTTCTTC
TRBV20-1	-	-	TRBJ2-7	CSANSKSSYEQYF	TGCAGTGCTAATTCCAAATCCTCCTACGAGCAGTACTTC
TRBV29-1	TRBD1	many	TRBJ2-2	CSYDRGNTGELFF	TGCTCCTATGACAGGGGGAACACCGGGGAGCTGTTTTTT
TRBV11-2	-	many	TRBJ2-7	CASSPTGRAVEYF	TGTGCCAGCAGCCCGACAGGGAGGGCCGTGGAGTACTTC
TRBV20-1	-	many	TRBJ2-7	CSARDERSYEQYF	TGCAGTGCTAGAGACGAGAGATCCTACGAGCAGTACTTC
TRBV6-1	-	many	TRBJ2-3	CGTGMVPSTDTQYF	TGTGGAACAGGGATGGTCCCTAGCACAGATACGCAGTATTTT
TRBV7-2	-	many	TRBJ1-5	CASSLDGYNQPQHF	TGTGCCAGCAGCTTAGATGGTTATAATCAGCCCCAGCATTTT
TRBV7-9	-	few	TRBJ1-6	CASNRGGGNSPLHF	TGTGCCAGCAACCGAGGGGGTGGGAATTCACCCCTCCACTTT
TRBV10-3	TRBD1	few	TRBJ2-2	CAIRGTANTGELFF	TGTGCCATCAGGGGGACAGCGAACACCGGGGAGCTGTTTTTT
TRBV6-2/TRBV6-3	-	-	TRBJ2-2	CASSYGGVLASNTGELFF	TGTGCCAGCAGCTACGGGGGCGTTCTGGCGTCGAACACCGGGGAGCTGTTTTTT
TRBV10-3	TRBD2	-	TRBJ2-7	CAIRDRLAGGQEVQYF	TGTGCCATCAGGGACAGACTAGCGGGAGGACAAGAGGTCCAGTACTTC
TRBV20-1	TRBD1	few	TRBJ1-1	CSARPGQSVSEAFF	TGCAGTGCTAGGCCGGGACAGTCCGTTAGTGAAGCTTTCTTT
TRBV6-5	-	many	TRBJ1-6	CASSSQPYNSPLHF	TGTGCCAGCAGTTCACAGCCCTATAATTCACCCCTCCACTTT
TRBV9	-	-	TRBJ1-1	CASSGGVRNTEAFF	TGTGCCAGCAGCGGAGGGGTGCGGAACACTGAAGCTTTCTTT
TRBV4-3	-	few	TRBJ1-1	CASSQDLGTVATTEAFF	TGCGCCAGCAGCCAAGATCTAGGCACGGTGGCGACAACTGAAGCTTTCTTT
TRBV27	TRBD1	-	TRBJ2-7	CASSLAGQGGAEQYF	TGTGCCAGCAGTTTAGCGGGACAGGGAGGGGCCGAGCAGTACTTC
TRBV5-1	TRBD1	many	TRBJ1-2	CASSLDRGHLDGYTF	TGCGCCAGCAGCTTGGACAGGGGCCATCTCGACGGCTACACCTTC
TRBV5-1	-	-	TRBJ1-1	CASSFPRDGVNTEAFF	TGCGCCAGCAGCTTCCCCCGGGACGGGGTGAACACTGAAGCTTTCTTT
TRBV20-1	-	-	TRBJ1-2	CSAQRTDGIYGYTF	TGCAGTGCTCAGCGGACAGACGGGATCTATGGCTACACCTTC
TRBV5-1	-	many	TRBJ2-5	CASRELGQQETQYF	TGCGCCAGCAGAGAACTCGGTCAGCAAGAGACCCAGTACTTC
TRBV12-2	-	-	TRBJ1-2	CASRLGPANYGYTF	TGTGCAAGTCGCTTAGGGCCAGCTAACTATGGCTACACCTTC
TRBV6-1	-	-	TRBJ2-7	CASRNDDRRTTYEQYF	TGTGCCAGCAGAAATGACGACAGGCGAACTACCTACGAGCAGTACTTC
TRBV3-1	-	-	TRBJ2-2	CASSQDREGARTGELFF	TGTGCCAGCAGCCAAGATCGGGAGGGGGCAAGGACCGGGGAGCTGTTTTTT
TRBV29-1	-	many	TRBJ2-3	CSVSRVASTGTQYF	TGCAGCGTTAGCCGGGTGGCGAGCACAGGTACGCAGTATTTT
TRBV20-1	TRBD1	many	TRBJ2-7	CSGQGQEAYEQYF	TGCAGTGGCCAGGGACAGGAAGCCTACGAGCAGTACTTC
TRBV5-4	TRBD1	-	TRBJ2-5	CASSLGTGGGRETRYF	TGTGCCAGCAGCTTGGGGACAGGGGGAGGTAGAGAGACCCGGTACTTC
TRBV5-1	-	few	TRBJ2-3	CASSLDGTRDTQYF	TGCGCCAGCAGCTTGGACGGGACAAGGGATACGCAGTATTTT
TRBV12-3/TRBV12-4	-	many	TRBJ2-3	CASSLKRVDTDTQYF	TGTGCCAGCAGTTTAAAGCGGGTAGACACAGATACGCAGTATTTT
TRBV20-1	TRBD1	-	TRBJ1-1	CSARQAGQGPPGGTEAFF	TGCAGTGCTAGACAGGCGGGACAGGGGCCTCCTGGGGGCACTGAAGCTTTCTTT
TRBV7-6	-	many	TRBJ1-2	CASSLATINYGYTF	TGTGCCAGCAGCTTAGCGACTATTAACTATGGCTACACCTTC